Listed here are 27 T cell receptor beta chains from one sample, sequenced in a study of shared clonotypes between healthy human individuals. The naive CD8 subset, CD45RO-negative cells positively selected for CCR7, excluded terminally differentiated effector memory CD45RA+ cells. Sequencing was performed with immunoSEQ multiplex PCR; in TCRdb, only in-frame clones are kept and a portion is missing. The repertoire includes roughly 600,000 clones, roughly 98% of them detected once, and approximately 0.3% sits in the top ten. Sequencing input: naive CD8+ T cells sorted from blood. These receptors were collected from a man aged 25-45 years in good health.

The rearrangement links TRBV6-1 to TRBJ2-3; TRBD1 matches at 8 bases. CDR3 length equals 16 residues. Germline assignment: CDR1 MNHNS and CDR2 SASEGT. V lost 4 bases, J lost 4 bases, and 10 bases stayed unmatched. The CDR3 protein is CASSVEDRGSPDTQYF. DNA of the CDR3: TGTGCCAGCAGTGTCGAAGACAGGGGTAGCCCAGATACGCAGTATTTT.

The V and J genes are TRBV7-6 and TRBJ2-2, with D unclear. Germline CDR1 and CDR2: SGHVS and FNYEAQ. The germline V and J ends were trimmed by 0 bases and 7 bases, with 9 bases remaining between them. The CDR3 covers 14 residues. The CDR3 protein is CASSLAPTHGELFF. CDR3 DNA sequence: TGTGCCAGCAGCTTAGCGCCGACTCACGGGGAGCTGTTTTTT.

The chain couples TRBV28 to TRBJ1-2; 7 bases line up with TRBD1. The germline V gene has CDR1 MDHEN and CDR2 SYDVKM. Trimming cost V 4 bases and J 8 bases; bases outside gene matches: 7. CDR3 length: 13 residues. CDR3 loop: CASSSPHRGGYTF. CDR3 sequence (DNA): TGTGCCAGCAGTTCACCACACAGGGGCGGCTACACCTTC.

This clone is a singleton in its sample. The rearrangement uses TRBV15 and TRBJ1-5; the D gene is possibly TRBD1 (6 bases). CDR1 and CDR2 from the germline V gene are LNHNV and YYDKDF (reference sequence). The CDR3 sequence is 16 residues long. The V end was cut by 1 base, the J end by 0 bases, with 10 bases between. The CDR3 reads CATSRVGTPSNQPQHF. The DNA of the CDR3 is TGTGCCACCAGCAGAGTCGGGACACCTAGCAATCAGCCCCAGCATTTT.

The chain has TRBV29-1 and TRBJ2-7; D may be TRBD1 (6 bases). Germline V gene sequence: CDR1 SQVTM, CDR2 ANQGSEA. The CDR3 runs to 15 residues. Trimming shortened V by 6 bases and J by 5 bases, and 23 bases separated the two germline ends. The CDR3 DNA sequence: TGCAGCGTCCGAGGGGAGATTGACAGGATCGACGAGCAGTACTTC. This translates into CSVRGEIDRIDEQYF.

The chain recombines TRBV6-1 with TRBJ2-7; either TRBD1 or TRBD2 may supply D (6 bases each). Per the germline V gene, CDR1 is MNHNS and CDR2 is SASEGT. CDR3 length: 16 residues. With 2 bases removed from V and 0 bases from J, the gap between germline ends came to 14 bases. The CDR3 protein is CASSEPVGGFSYEQYF. The CDR3 coding sequence is TGTGCCAGCAGTGAACCGGTAGGGGGGTTCTCCTACGAGCAGTACTTC.

This chain connects TRBV7-9 to TRBJ2-3; TRBD1 matches at 7 bases. CDR1 SEHNR and CDR2 FQNEAQ come from the germline V gene (reference sequence). With 3 bases clipped from V and 2 bases from J, the junction kept 8 bases outside the gene matches. The CDR3 loop spans 16 amino acids. The CDR3 DNA reads TGTGCCAGCAGCTTTTCGGTGACAGGGACCACAGATACGCAGTATTTT. This gives the protein CASSFSVTGTTDTQYF.

The chain recombines TRBV13 with TRBJ2-5, with D possibly being TRBD1 (6 bases). Germline V lookup: CDR1 PRHDT, CDR2 FYEKMQ (reference sequence). The CDR3 runs 18 residues. Trimming left V 5 bases short and J 3 bases short, with 25 bases between. The DNA for the CDR3 is TGTGCCAGCAGCCGATATGCGACAGGAAGTGAGGGCAAAGAGACCCAGTACTTC. Translation: CASSRYATGSEGKETQYF.

The rearrangement uses TRBV14 and TRBJ2-1; D perhaps matches TRBD2 (6 bases). V shed 2 bases and J shed 8 bases, with 13 bases lying between them. The CDR3 extends over 14 amino acids. Germline V gene data show CDR1 as SGHDN and CDR2 as FVKESK. In DNA, the CDR3 is TGTGCCAGCAGCCAACCCGGGGGTGGGTATGAGCAGTTCTTC. Its translation is CASSQPGGGYEQFF.

The V call is TRBV5-5, the J call TRBJ2-2; TRBD1 is a possible D gene (5 bases). This CDR3 has 18 residues. CDR1 is SGHKS, CDR2 YYEKEE, per germline (reference sequence). V lost 1 base, J lost 0 bases, and 16 bases lay in between. The CDR3 DNA follows: TGTGCCAGCAGCTTGTATCTGGACATAAATACGAACACCGGGGAGCTGTTTTTT. Translated: CASSLYLDINTNTGELFF.

The chain links TRBV28 to TRBJ2-7, with D possibly called TRBD1 or TRBD2 (5 bases each). The CDR3 covers 13 residues. Germline V lookup: CDR1 MDHEN, CDR2 SYDVKM. V was clipped by 5 bases and J by 3 bases, with 11 bases between them. This CDR3 reads CASSLGPNYEQYF. The CDR3 nucleotides read TGTGCCAGCAGTCTGGGACCGAACTACGAGCAGTACTTC.

The J gene is TRBJ2-7, the V gene TRBV7-7; D unresolved. CDR3 length: 13 amino acids. Germline values: CDR1 SSHAT, CDR2 FNYEAQ (reference sequence). The V end lost 5 bases, the J end lost 6 bases, and 14 bases lay between the germline ends. Written as DNA, the CDR3 is TGTGCCAGCAGCCCGAGTTCTTTAGTCGAGCAGTACTTC. Amino acids: CASSPSSLVEQYF.

V and J are TRBV11-2 and TRBJ2-5; a possible D gene is TRBD1 (6 bases). Trimming took off 6 bases at V and 2 bases at J, with 22 bases between the two ends. The germline V gene encodes CDR1 SGHAT and CDR2 FQNNGV. The CDR3 has 17 residues. CDR3 sequence: CASRGVLDGTPQETQYF. In DNA form, the CDR3 reads TGTGCCAGCAGAGGGGTTTTGGACGGGACACCTCAAGAGACCCAGTACTTC.

V usage is TRBV13 and J usage is TRBJ2-7, with 13 bases identical to TRBD2. CDR3 length: 14 amino acids. The junction had 2 bases not matched to a gene; V was cut back by 5 bases and J by 4 bases. Per germline, CDR1 PRHDT and CDR2 FYEKMQ (reference sequence). CDR3 nucleotides: TGTGCCAGCAGCACGGGACTAGCGGGGTACGAGCAGTACTTC. Translated, it gives CASSTGLAGYEQYF.

This chain joins TRBV10-2 and TRBJ2-1; tentatively, D is TRBD1 (6 bases). The CDR3 length is 12 residues. Germline values: CDR1 WSHSY, CDR2 SAAADI. The V end lost 7 bases, the J end lost 7 bases, and 11 bases lay between the germline ends. The CDR3 bases are TGCGCCAGCACGACAGGTTGGAATGAGCAGTTCTTC. Translating gives CASTTGWNEQFF.

This chain connects TRBV27 to TRBJ2-1, with 12 positions matching TRBD2. The CDR3 is 17 residues long. The J segment lost 8 bases and the V segment lost 5 bases, leaving 13 bases of the junction unmatched. The germline CDR1 and CDR2 sequences are MNHEY and SMNVEV (reference sequence). The CDR3 nucleotides read TGTGCCAGCAGTCTCGCTCTGACTAGCGGGAGTTCCGATGAGCAGTTCTTC. This sequence encodes CASSLALTSGSSDEQFF.

The chain links TRBV5-6 to TRBJ2-3; 7 positions agree with TRBD1. The CDR3 runs to 17 residues. J lost 2 bases, V lost 4 bases, and 13 bases had no gene match. CDR1 is SGHDT and CDR2 is YYEEEE in the germline V gene. For the CDR3, the DNA is TGTGCCAGCAGCCCGGGACAGTATTCCACCACCACAGATACGCAGTATTTT. Translation: CASSPGQYSTTTDTQYF.

This chain uses TRBV7-6 with TRBJ2-5; tentatively, D is TRBD2 (5 bases). The CDR3 runs to 12 residues. V lost 4 bases and J lost 4, with 7 bases in between. CDR1 and CDR2 from the germline V gene are SGHVS and FNYEAQ. The CDR3 bases are TGTGCCAGCAGCTCCCTAGCAGAGACCCAGTACTTC. This codes for CASSSLAETQYF.

The chain links TRBV5-1 to TRBJ2-7; D possibly corresponds to TRBD1 (5 bases). The CDR3 runs 15 residues. The germline V gene encodes CDR1 SGHRS and CDR2 YFSETQ. Trimming shortened V by 0 bases and J by 2 bases, and 12 bases separated the two germline ends. The CDR3: CASSLAVAGTYEQYF. As DNA, the CDR3 is TGCGCCAGCAGCTTGGCGGTGGCAGGGACCTACGAGCAGTACTTC.

The chain joins TRBV30 to TRBJ2-5; D is possibly TRBD2 (5 bases). Germline V gene lookup returns CDR1 GTSNPN and CDR2 SVGIG (reference sequence). The CDR3 is 11 amino acids. V lost 5 bases, J lost 5 bases, and 9 bases lay in between. As DNA, the CDR3 is TGTGCCTGGGAGGGAATCGAGACCCAGTACTTC. Encoded protein: CAWEGIETQYF.

This chain joins TRBV6-6 and TRBJ2-5; D unclear. Trimming left V 4 bases short and J 2 bases short, with 2 bases between. Germline CDR1 MNHNY, CDR2 SVGAGI (reference sequence). There are 11 residues in the CDR3. The CDR3 nucleotides read TGTGCCAGCAGTTCGCAAGAGACCCAGTACTTC. As protein: CASSSQETQYF.

This rearrangement joins TRBV11-2 to TRBJ2-7; D remains ambiguous. Trimming stripped 1 base from V and 3 bases from J, with 13 bases between. This CDR3 is built from 15 residues. Germline CDR1 SGHAT, CDR2 FQNNGV. The CDR3 DNA is TGTGCCAGCAGCTTAGTGGTTTCTGTGAACTACGAGCAGTACTTC. This sequence encodes CASSLVVSVNYEQYF.

The V gene is TRBV2, the J gene TRBJ1-1, with TRBD1 as a possible D gene (5 bases). This CDR3 is 14 amino acids long. V was cut by 4 bases and J by 1 base, with 10 bases left in between. The V gene's germline CDR1 is SNHLY and CDR2 FYNNEI. CDR3 in DNA: TGTGCCAGCAGTGGGGCTCAGGGGAACACTGAAGCTTTCTTT. Amino acid sequence: CASSGAQGNTEAFF.

This chain links TRBV4-1 with TRBJ2-2, with 8 bases identical to TRBD2. Unmatched junction bases numbered 7, after V lost 1 base and J lost 3 bases. CDR3 length: 17 residues. The germline CDR1 and CDR2 sequences are MGHRA and YSYEKL. The CDR3 protein is CASSQGQAGVYTGELFF. In DNA form, the CDR3 reads TGCGCCAGCAGCCAAGGGCAAGCGGGAGTGTACACCGGGGAGCTGTTTTTT.

This clone was found once. The chain carries TRBV7-9 and TRBJ2-1, with D unresolved. Germline lookup yields CDR1 SEHNR and CDR2 FQNEAQ (reference sequence). V was cut by 1 base and J by 5 bases, with 15 bases left in between. The CDR3 extends over 16 amino acids. CDR3 DNA: TGTGCCAGCAGCTTAGGTATTGCCTCTACCGACAATGAGCAGTTCTTC. It translates to CASSLGIASTDNEQFF.

The gene calls are TRBV30 and TRBJ2-7, with D uncertain. The CDR3 covers 14 residues. Trimming pared 2 bases from V and 1 base from J, leaving 12 bases between. Germline V gives CDR1 GTSNPN, CDR2 SVGIG (reference sequence). The CDR3 DNA sequence: TGTGCCTGGAGTCTTTTGTCGAGATCCTACGAGCAGTACTTC. This codes for CAWSLLSRSYEQYF.

This clone was picked up one time. The V gene is TRBV7-6, the J gene TRBJ2-7; perhaps D is TRBD1 or TRBD2 (6 bases each). V lost 5 bases, J lost 3 bases, and 11 bases lay in between. This CDR3 contains 13 residues. Germline V lookup: CDR1 SGHVS, CDR2 FNYEAQ. The CDR3 here is CASSLQGGYEQYF. CDR3 nucleotide sequence: TGTGCCAGCAGCCTACAGGGAGGCTACGAGCAGTACTTC.